This is a list of T cell receptor beta chains from one sample in a study of human thymus T cells. Libraries were prepared by immunoSEQ multiplex PCR; TCRdb keeps only in-frame clonotypes and omits some of them. This sample carries 120,000 or so clones, around 94% of them seen once, and the ten largest clones take 0.024%. The sequencing sample was made of thymus tissue. The receptors come from a boy younger than two with a congenital heart defect but otherwise immunologically healthy. The CDR3 runs from the conserved cysteine through the conserved F or W. Each record gives: CDR3 protein, CDR3 DNA, CDR3 length, clone size, J gene, V gene, D gene. A D gene is named only where the DNA matches it firmly. Rows give clone size only sometimes, using once, few, many, or a class for an expanded clone.

CDR3: CATRGVGPYNEQFF
DNA: TGTGCCACCCGAGGGGTAGGCCCCTACAATGAGCAGTTCTTC
length: 14
size: -
J: TRBJ2-1
V: TRBV15
D: -

CDR3: CSATGGFDNEQFF
DNA: TGCAGCGCAACAGGGGGATTCGACAATGAGCAGTTCTTC
length: 13
size: -
J: TRBJ2-1
V: TRBV29-1
D: TRBD1

CDR3: CSVPDRDPEAFF
DNA: TGCAGCGTTCCGGACAGGGACCCTGAAGCTTTCTTT
length: 12
size: few
J: TRBJ1-1
V: TRBV29-1
D: TRBD1

CDR3: CASSLGAGEAGELFF
DNA: TGTGCCAGCAGTTTAGGCGCGGGGGAGGCCGGGGAGCTGTTTTTT
length: 15
size: -
J: TRBJ2-2
V: TRBV28
D: TRBD2

CDR3: CASTPGGGGTRSQETQYF
DNA: TGTGCCAGCACCCCCGGGGGCGGGGGAACAAGATCCCAAGAGACCCAGTACTTC
length: 18
size: -
J: TRBJ2-5
V: TRBV27
D: -

CDR3: CASSQEGLILYEQFF
DNA: TGCGCCAGCAGCCAAGAAGGGCTGATCCTGTATGAGCAGTTCTTC
length: 15
size: -
J: TRBJ2-1
V: TRBV4-1
D: -

CDR3: CASRGDGDSPLHF
DNA: TGTGCCAGCAGGGGGGACGGTGATTCACCCCTCCACTTT
length: 13
size: -
J: TRBJ1-6
V: TRBV6-5
D: -

CDR3: CASSSPGRAGAPYEQYF
DNA: TGCGCCAGCAGCTCCCCGGGTCGAGCGGGGGCTCCCTACGAGCAGTACTTC
length: 17
size: -
J: TRBJ2-7
V: TRBV5-1
D: TRBD2

CDR3: CASSHADRGRPYEQYF
DNA: TGCGCCAGCAGCCACGCTGACAGGGGGCGCCCCTACGAGCAGTACTTC
length: 16
size: -
J: TRBJ2-7
V: TRBV4-3
D: TRBD1

CDR3: CASSARSYISYEQYF
DNA: TGTGCCAGCAGTGCGCGGAGCTACATCTCCTACGAGCAGTACTTC
length: 15
size: -
J: TRBJ2-7
V: TRBV6-1
D: -

CDR3: CASSLNPAYEQYF
DNA: TGTGCCAGCAGCTTGAACCCGGCGTACGAGCAGTACTTC
length: 13
size: -
J: TRBJ2-7
V: TRBV5-6
D: -

CDR3: CASSQGLAGGRVSDTQYF
DNA: TGTGCCAGCAGCCAGGGACTAGCGGGGGGGCGAGTTTCAGATACGCAGTATTTT
length: 18
size: -
J: TRBJ2-3
V: TRBV5-4
D: TRBD2

CDR3: CASSSAQGADYGYTF
DNA: TGCGCCAGCAGCTCAGCCCAGGGGGCGGACTATGGCTACACCTTC
length: 15
size: -
J: TRBJ1-2
V: TRBV5-1
D: TRBD1

CDR3: CALGAGEMNNEQFF
DNA: TGTGCCTTAGGGGCCGGGGAAATGAACAATGAGCAGTTCTTC
length: 14
size: -
J: TRBJ2-1
V: TRBV30
D: -

CDR3: CASSHDGTWRGYTF
DNA: TGTGCCAGCAGTCACGATGGGACCTGGCGAGGCTACACCTTC
length: 14
size: -
J: TRBJ1-2
V: TRBV6-5
D: -

CDR3: CASSRLYSGVRWQETQYF
DNA: TGTGCCAGCAGCAGATTATACAGCGGGGTGAGGTGGCAAGAGACCCAGTACTTC
length: 18
size: -
J: TRBJ2-5
V: TRBV9
D: TRBD2

CDR3: CSVLAGGPLETQYF
DNA: TGCAGCGTCCTAGCGGGGGGGCCTTTAGAGACCCAGTACTTC
length: 14
size: -
J: TRBJ2-5
V: TRBV29-1
D: TRBD2

CDR3: CASSFRRTISYNEQFF
DNA: TGTGCCAGCAGCTTCCGACGAACGATATCCTACAATGAGCAGTTCTTC
length: 16
size: -
J: TRBJ2-1
V: TRBV5-6
D: -

CDR3: CASSQDRQGRGYGYTF
DNA: TGCGCCAGCAGCCAAGATCGTCAGGGCAGGGGCTATGGCTACACCTTC
length: 16
size: -
J: TRBJ1-2
V: TRBV4-3
D: -

CDR3: CASRTNRVGDEQYF
DNA: TGCGCCAGCAGGACCAACAGGGTAGGCGACGAGCAGTACTTC
length: 14
size: -
J: TRBJ2-7
V: TRBV5-1
D: -

CDR3: CASSAGGDRDSGNTIYF
DNA: TGTGCCAGCAGCGCCGGGGGAGACAGAGACTCTGGAAACACCATATATTTT
length: 17
size: -
J: TRBJ1-3
V: TRBV4-2
D: -

CDR3: CASSRGTSEIDEQFF
DNA: TGTGCCAGCAGCCGAGGGACTAGCGAAATTGATGAGCAGTTCTTC
length: 15
size: -
J: TRBJ2-1
V: TRBV4-2
D: TRBD2

CDR3: CASSQPTYGQGHGYGYTF
DNA: TGTGCCAGCAGCCAACCCACCTATGGACAGGGGCACGGCTATGGCTACACCTTC
length: 18
size: -
J: TRBJ1-2
V: TRBV7-9
D: TRBD1

CDR3: CASSIGGMKVEDYGYTF
DNA: TGTGCCAGCAGCATAGGGGGGATGAAGGTAGAGGACTATGGCTACACCTTC
length: 17
size: -
J: TRBJ1-2
V: TRBV7-2
D: -

CDR3: CAWRQTGTHNGELFF
DNA: TGTGCCTGGAGGCAAACCGGGACACACAACGGGGAGCTGTTTTTT
length: 15
size: -
J: TRBJ2-2
V: TRBV30
D: -

CDR3: CASGLLRGIRGYTF
DNA: TGTGCCAGCGGACTCCTTAGGGGTATCCGTGGCTACACCTTC
length: 14
size: -
J: TRBJ1-2
V: TRBV6-1
D: -

CDR3: CASTVGGEAFF
DNA: TGCGCCAGCACCGTAGGAGGGGAAGCTTTCTTT
length: 11
size: -
J: TRBJ1-1
V: TRBV5-1
D: -

CDR3: CAWKLRGRYGYTF
DNA: TGTGCCTGGAAACTCCGGGGCCGCTATGGCTACACCTTC
length: 13
size: once
J: TRBJ1-2
V: TRBV30
D: -

CDR3: CASFWGQMQETQYF
DNA: TGTGCCAGCTTTTGGGGGCAGATGCAAGAGACCCAGTACTTC
length: 14
size: -
J: TRBJ2-5
V: TRBV19
D: -

CDR3: CASSLVRPVQETQYF
DNA: TGTGCCAGCAGCTTAGTTCGCCCAGTCCAAGAGACCCAGTACTTC
length: 15
size: -
J: TRBJ2-5
V: TRBV7-9
D: -

CDR3: CASTGAPLSYGYTF
DNA: TGTGCCAGCACTGGGGCACCCCTCTCGTATGGCTACACCTTC
length: 14
size: -
J: TRBJ1-2
V: TRBV6-5
D: -

CDR3: CSASEASQYF
DNA: TGCAGTGCTAGTGAGGCGTCCCAGTACTTC
length: 10
size: -
J: TRBJ2-5
V: TRBV20-1
D: -

CDR3: CASSTGGAETEAFF
DNA: TGTGCCAGCAGTACAGGGGGCGCGGAGACTGAAGCTTTCTTT
length: 14
size: -
J: TRBJ1-1
V: TRBV6-1
D: TRBD1

CDR3: CASSHDRGGNEQYF
DNA: TGTGCCAGCAGCCACGACAGGGGGGGCAACGAGCAGTACTTC
length: 14
size: -
J: TRBJ2-7
V: TRBV14
D: TRBD1

CDR3: CASSIQGRNTEAFF
DNA: TGTGCCAGTAGTATACAGGGGAGGAACACTGAAGCTTTCTTT
length: 14
size: -
J: TRBJ1-1
V: TRBV19
D: -

CDR3: CASSARFLEHRNEQFF
DNA: TGTGCCAGCAGTGCCAGGTTTCTGGAGCATCGCAATGAGCAGTTCTTC
length: 16
size: -
J: TRBJ2-1
V: TRBV2
D: -

CDR3: CASSDRDGYTF
DNA: TGTGCCAGCAGCGACCGGGATGGCTACACCTTC
length: 11
size: -
J: TRBJ1-2
V: TRBV14
D: -

CDR3: CASSCRDSINEQFF
DNA: TGTGCCAGCAGCTGCCGGGACAGCATCAATGAGCAGTTCTTC
length: 14
size: once
J: TRBJ2-1
V: TRBV7-9
D: TRBD1

CDR3: CASSLGRINEKLFF
DNA: TGTGCCAGCAGCCTTGGACGGATCAATGAAAAACTGTTTTTT
length: 14
size: -
J: TRBJ1-4
V: TRBV6-5
D: -

CDR3: CASANRQVATNEKLFF
DNA: TGTGCTAGCGCAAATCGACAGGTTGCAACTAATGAAAAACTGTTTTTT
length: 16
size: -
J: TRBJ1-4
V: TRBV12-5
D: -

CDR3: CASSPRRQSEASTDTQYF
DNA: TGTGCCAGCAGCCCACGCCGCCAGAGTGAGGCCAGCACAGATACGCAGTATTTT
length: 18
size: -
J: TRBJ2-3
V: TRBV5-4
D: -

CDR3: CASSLPYEQYF
DNA: TGTGCCAGCAGCCTTCCCTACGAGCAGTACTTC
length: 11
size: -
J: TRBJ2-7
V: TRBV13
D: -

CDR3: CASSHRVHEQYF
DNA: TGTGCCAGCAGCCACAGGGTCCACGAGCAGTACTTC
length: 12
size: -
J: TRBJ2-7
V: TRBV2
D: -

CDR3: CASSHHSHGNTIYF
DNA: TGCGCCAGCAGCCACCACAGCCACGGAAACACCATATATTTT
length: 14
size: -
J: TRBJ1-3
V: TRBV4-1
D: -

CDR3: CASSFGASGGPSGEQYF
DNA: TGTGCCAGCAGTTTCGGGGCTAGCGGGGGGCCAAGCGGCGAGCAGTACTTC
length: 17
size: few
J: TRBJ2-7
V: TRBV28
D: TRBD2

CDR3: CASSQGTLAAGELFF
DNA: TGCGCCAGCAGCCAAGGCACCCTAGCAGCTGGGGAGCTGTTTTTT
length: 15
size: -
J: TRBJ2-2
V: TRBV4-1
D: -

CDR3: CAWSVGEIGNTIYF
DNA: TGTGCCTGGAGTGTTGGGGAGATTGGAAACACCATATATTTT
length: 14
size: -
J: TRBJ1-3
V: TRBV30
D: -

CDR3: CASSQDREKNSGNTIYF
DNA: TGCGCCAGCAGCCAAGATCGGGAGAAAAACTCCGGAAACACCATATATTTT
length: 17
size: -
J: TRBJ1-3
V: TRBV4-3
D: -

CDR3: CASSLTLRRTGRVNTEAFF
DNA: TGTGCCAGCAGCTTAACTCTTAGGAGGACAGGGAGGGTAAACACTGAAGCTTTCTTT
length: 19
size: -
J: TRBJ1-1
V: TRBV7-9
D: TRBD1

CDR3: CASSSSGGSTEAFF
DNA: TGTGCCAGCAGTTCCTCGGGGGGTAGTACTGAAGCTTTCTTT
length: 14
size: -
J: TRBJ1-1
V: TRBV28
D: -

CDR3: CAISEPGTGGYTF
DNA: TGTGCCATCAGTGAGCCCGGGACGGGGGGCTACACCTTC
length: 13
size: -
J: TRBJ1-2
V: TRBV10-3
D: -

CDR3: CASSLMMSGGETQYF
DNA: TGTGCCAGCAGCTTGATGATGAGCGGGGGGGAGACCCAGTACTTC
length: 15
size: -
J: TRBJ2-5
V: TRBV5-6
D: TRBD2

CDR3: CASSLSPPWPANYGYTF
DNA: TGTGCCAGCAGCTTGTCCCCTCCTTGGCCAGCTAACTATGGCTACACCTTC
length: 17
size: -
J: TRBJ1-2
V: TRBV5-6
D: -

CDR3: CASSCGTAPYEQYF
DNA: TGTGCCAGCAGCTGTGGGACAGCTCCCTACGAGCAGTACTTC
length: 14
size: once
J: TRBJ2-7
V: TRBV5-4
D: TRBD1

CDR3: CASSLEGATETQYF
DNA: TGTGCCAGCAGCTTAGAGGGGGCCACCGAGACCCAGTACTTC
length: 14
size: -
J: TRBJ2-5
V: TRBV7-2
D: TRBD1

CDR3: CASSPQGRVTEAFF
DNA: TGTGCCAGCAGCCCGCAAGGGCGGGTCACTGAAGCTTTCTTT
length: 14
size: -
J: TRBJ1-1
V: TRBV7-8
D: -

CDR3: CAISERGNYGYTF
DNA: TGTGCCATCAGTGAACGAGGGAACTATGGCTACACCTTC
length: 13
size: -
J: TRBJ1-2
V: TRBV10-3
D: -

CDR3: CASSPGLAGGKTQYF
DNA: TGCGCCAGCAGTCCTGGACTAGCGGGGGGGAAGACCCAGTACTTC
length: 15
size: -
J: TRBJ2-5
V: TRBV4-3
D: TRBD2